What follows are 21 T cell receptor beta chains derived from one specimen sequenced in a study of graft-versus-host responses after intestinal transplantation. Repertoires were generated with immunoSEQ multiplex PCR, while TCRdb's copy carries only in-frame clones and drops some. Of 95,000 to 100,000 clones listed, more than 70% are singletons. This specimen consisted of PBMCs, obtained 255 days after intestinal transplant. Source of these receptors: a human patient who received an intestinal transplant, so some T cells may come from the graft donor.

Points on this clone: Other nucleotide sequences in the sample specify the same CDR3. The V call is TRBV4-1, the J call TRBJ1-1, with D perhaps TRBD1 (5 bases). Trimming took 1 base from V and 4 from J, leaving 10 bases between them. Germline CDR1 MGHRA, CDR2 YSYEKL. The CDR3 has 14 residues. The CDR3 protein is CASSQGGGGTEAFF. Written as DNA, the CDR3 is TGCGCCAGCAGCCAAGGGGGCGGAGGCACTGAAGCTTTCTTT.

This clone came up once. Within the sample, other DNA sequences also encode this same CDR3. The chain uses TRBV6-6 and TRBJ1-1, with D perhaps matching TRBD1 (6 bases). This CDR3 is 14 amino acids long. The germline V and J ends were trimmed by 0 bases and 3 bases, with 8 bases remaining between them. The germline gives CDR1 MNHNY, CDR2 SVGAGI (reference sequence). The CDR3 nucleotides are TGTGCCAGCAGTTACTCGGGGGGCGACACTGAAGCTTTCTTT. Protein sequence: CASSYSGGDTEAFF.

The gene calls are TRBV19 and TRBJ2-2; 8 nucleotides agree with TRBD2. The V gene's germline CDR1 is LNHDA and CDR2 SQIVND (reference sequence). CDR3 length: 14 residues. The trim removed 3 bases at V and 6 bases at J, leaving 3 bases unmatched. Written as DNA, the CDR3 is TGTGCCAGTAGTATTCCGGGAGGGGCCGGGGAGCTGTTTTTT. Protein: CASSIPGGAGELFF.

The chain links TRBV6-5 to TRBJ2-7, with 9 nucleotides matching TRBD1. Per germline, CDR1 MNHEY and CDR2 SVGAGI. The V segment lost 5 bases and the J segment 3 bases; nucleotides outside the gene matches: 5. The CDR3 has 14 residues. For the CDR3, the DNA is TGTGCCAGCAGTCCGCGACAGGGGGACTACGAGCAGTACTTC. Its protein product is CASSPRQGDYEQYF.

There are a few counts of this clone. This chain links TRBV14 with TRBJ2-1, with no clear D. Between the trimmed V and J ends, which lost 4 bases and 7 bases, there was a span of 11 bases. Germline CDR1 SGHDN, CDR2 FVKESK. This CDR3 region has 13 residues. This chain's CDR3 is CASSLQKRNEQFF. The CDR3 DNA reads TGTGCCAGCAGCCTACAGAAGAGGAATGAGCAGTTCTTC.

Here the CDR3 reads CASSGSEGTEAFF. In DNA form, the CDR3 reads TGTGCCAGCAGCGGATCCGAGGGAACTGAAGCTTTCTTT. The chain employs TRBV5-4 and TRBJ1-1, with D unresolved. Looked up from germline, CDR1 is SGHNT and CDR2 is YYREEE (reference sequence). Trimming pared 4 bases from V and 5 bases from J, leaving 12 bases between. The CDR3 runs to 13 residues. Combining the CDR3 with reference TRBV5-4 and TRBJ1-1 gives the whole variable domain ETGVTQSPTHLIKTRGQQVTLRCSSQSGHNTVSWYQQALGQGPQFIFQYYREEENGRGNFPPRFSGLQFPNYSSELNVNALELDDSALYLCASSGSEGTEAFFGQGTRLTVV.

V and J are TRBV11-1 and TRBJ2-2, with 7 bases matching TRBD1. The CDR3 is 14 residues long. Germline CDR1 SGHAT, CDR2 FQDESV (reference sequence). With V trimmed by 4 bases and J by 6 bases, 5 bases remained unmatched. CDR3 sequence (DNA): TGTGCCAGCAGCTACGTAGGGGGCTCCGGGGAGCTGTTTTTT. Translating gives CASSYVGGSGELFF.

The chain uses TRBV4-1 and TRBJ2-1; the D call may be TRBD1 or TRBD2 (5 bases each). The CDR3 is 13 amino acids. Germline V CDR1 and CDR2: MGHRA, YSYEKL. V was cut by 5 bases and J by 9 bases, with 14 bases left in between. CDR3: CASSRTGRGEQFF. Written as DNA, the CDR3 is TGCGCCAGCAGCAGGACGGGACGAGGTGAGCAGTTCTTC.

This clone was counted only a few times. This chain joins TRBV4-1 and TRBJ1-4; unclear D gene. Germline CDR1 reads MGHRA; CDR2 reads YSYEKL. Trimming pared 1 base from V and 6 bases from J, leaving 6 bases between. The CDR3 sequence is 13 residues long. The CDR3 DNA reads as TGCGCCAGCAGCCAAGTACAAGATGAAAAACTGTTTTTT. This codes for CASSQVQDEKLFF.

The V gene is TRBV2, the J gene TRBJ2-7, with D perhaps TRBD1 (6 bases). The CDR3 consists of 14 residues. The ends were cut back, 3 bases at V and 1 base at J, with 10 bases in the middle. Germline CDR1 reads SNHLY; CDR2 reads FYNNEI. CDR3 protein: CASSEGQGSYEQYF. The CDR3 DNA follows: TGTGCCAGCAGTGAGGGCCAGGGGTCCTACGAGCAGTACTTC.

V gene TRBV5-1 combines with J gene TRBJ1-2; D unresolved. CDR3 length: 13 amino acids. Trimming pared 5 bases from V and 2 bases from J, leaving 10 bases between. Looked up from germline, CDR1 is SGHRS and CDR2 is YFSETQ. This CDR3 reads CASSRENNYGYTF. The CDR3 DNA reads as TGCGCCAGCAGTAGGGAGAACAACTATGGCTACACCTTC. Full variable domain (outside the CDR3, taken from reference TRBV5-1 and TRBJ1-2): KAGVTQTPRYLIKTRGQQVTLSCSPISGHRSVSWYQQTPGQGLQFLFEYFSETQRNKGNFPGRFSGRQFSNSRSEMNVSTLELGDSALYLCASSRENNYGYTFGSGTRLTVV.

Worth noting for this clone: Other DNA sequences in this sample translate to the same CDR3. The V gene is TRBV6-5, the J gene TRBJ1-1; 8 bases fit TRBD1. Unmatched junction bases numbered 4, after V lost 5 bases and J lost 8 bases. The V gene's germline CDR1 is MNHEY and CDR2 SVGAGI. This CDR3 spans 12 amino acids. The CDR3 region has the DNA TGTGCCAGCAGTGCGACAGGGGACGAAGCTTTCTTT. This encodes CASSATGDEAFF.

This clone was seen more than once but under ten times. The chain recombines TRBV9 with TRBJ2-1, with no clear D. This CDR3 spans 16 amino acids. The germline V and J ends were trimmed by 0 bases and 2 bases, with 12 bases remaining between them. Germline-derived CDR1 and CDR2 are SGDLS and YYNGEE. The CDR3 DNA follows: TGTGCCAGCAGCGTAGGTAGCCAGGAAACCTACAATGAGCAGTTCTTC. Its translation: CASSVGSQETYNEQFF.

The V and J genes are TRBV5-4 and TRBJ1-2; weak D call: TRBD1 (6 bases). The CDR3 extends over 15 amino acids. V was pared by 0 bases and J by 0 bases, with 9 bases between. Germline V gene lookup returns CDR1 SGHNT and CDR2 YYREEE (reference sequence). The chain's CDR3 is CASSLDRVANYGYTF. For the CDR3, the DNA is TGTGCCAGCAGCTTGGACAGGGTAGCTAACTATGGCTACACCTTC.

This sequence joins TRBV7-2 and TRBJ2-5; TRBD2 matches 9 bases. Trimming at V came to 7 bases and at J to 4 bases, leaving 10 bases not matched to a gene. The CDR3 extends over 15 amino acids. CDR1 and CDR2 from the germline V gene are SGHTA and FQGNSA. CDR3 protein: CASMTAGGPVETQYF. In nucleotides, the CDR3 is TGTGCCAGCATGACCGCGGGGGGGCCGGTAGAGACCCAGTACTTC.

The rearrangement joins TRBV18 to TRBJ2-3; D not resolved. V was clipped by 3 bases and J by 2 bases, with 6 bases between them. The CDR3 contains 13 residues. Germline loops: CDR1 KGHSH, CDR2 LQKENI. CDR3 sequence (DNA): TGTGCCAGCTCACCCCGTACCACAGATACGCAGTATTTT. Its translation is CASSPRTTDTQYF. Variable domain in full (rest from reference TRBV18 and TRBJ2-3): NAGVMQNPRHLVRRRGQEARLRCSPMKGHSHVYWYRQLPEEGLKFMVYLQKENIIDESGMPKERFSAEFPKEGPSILRIQQVVRGDSAAYFCASSPRTTDTQYFGPGTRLTVL.

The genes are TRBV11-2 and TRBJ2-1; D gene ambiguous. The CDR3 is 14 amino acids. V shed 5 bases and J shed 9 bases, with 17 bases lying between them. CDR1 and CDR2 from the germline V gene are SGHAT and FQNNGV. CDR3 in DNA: TGTGCCAGCAGCGTGGTAGGGTCGGCAGGTGAGCAGTTCTTC. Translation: CASSVVGSAGEQFF.

CDR3 sequence reads: CASRTDRGGNTIYF. CDR3 in DNA: TGTGCCAGCAGAACGGACAGGGGTGGAAACACCATATATTTT. V and J are TRBV6-1 and TRBJ1-3, with 9 bases matching TRBD1. CDR3 length equals 14 residues. CDR1 MNHNS and CDR2 SASEGT come from the germline V gene. Unmatched junction bases numbered 3, after V lost 6 bases and J lost 3 bases.

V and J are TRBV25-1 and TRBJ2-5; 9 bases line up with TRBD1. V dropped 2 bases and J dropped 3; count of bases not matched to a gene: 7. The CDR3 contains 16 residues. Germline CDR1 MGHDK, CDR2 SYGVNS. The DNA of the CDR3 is TGTGCCAGCAGTGAAAACCGCCGGACAGGGGAAGAGACCCAGTACTTC. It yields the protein CASSENRRTGEETQYF.

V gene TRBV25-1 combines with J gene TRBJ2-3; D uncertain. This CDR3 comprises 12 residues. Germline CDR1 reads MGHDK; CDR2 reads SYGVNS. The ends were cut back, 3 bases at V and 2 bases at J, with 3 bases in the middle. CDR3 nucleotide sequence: TGTGCCAGCAGTGATCTCACAGATACGCAGTATTTT. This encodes CASSDLTDTQYF.

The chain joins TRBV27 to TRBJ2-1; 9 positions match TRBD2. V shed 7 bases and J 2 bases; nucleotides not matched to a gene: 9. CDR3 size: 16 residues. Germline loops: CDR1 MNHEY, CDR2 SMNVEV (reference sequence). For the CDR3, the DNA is TGTGCCAGCATTCATAGCGGGAGAAGGGCCTACAATGAGCAGTTCTTC. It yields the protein CASIHSGRRAYNEQFF.